Listed below are T cell receptor beta chains from one sample, sequenced in a study of cytomegalovirus exposure and HLA in healthy donors. Sequencing used immunoSEQ multiplex PCR; TCRdb keeps in-frame clones, though not all of them. Of hundreds of thousands of clones listed, approximately 87% are singletons. Material: PBMCs. The source of these receptors is a woman aged 18-35 years in good health and CMV-seronegative. CDR3s include the opening cysteine and the closing phenylalanine or tryptophan. A D gene is named only where the DNA matches it firmly. The size field is filled for only some rows; it gives once, few, many or a size class.

clone_size	d_call	v_call	j_call	cdr3_aa	cdr3_nt
NA	TRBD2	TRBV11-2	TRBJ2-3	CASSKRTSGSFPDTQYF	TGTGCCAGCAGCAAACGGACTAGCGGGAGCTTCCCAGATACGCAGTATTTT
NA	NA	TRBV15	TRBJ1-1	CATSSRSMGILNTEAFF	TGTGCCACCAGCAGCCGCAGTATGGGTATTTTGAACACTGAAGCTTTCTTT
NA	NA	TRBV2	TRBJ2-2	CASRSEVTGELFF	TGTGCCAGCAGGTCGGAAGTAACCGGGGAGCTGTTTTTT
NA	NA	TRBV7-9	TRBJ1-6	CASSLEQDSPLHF	TGTGCCAGCAGCTTAGAACAAGATTCACCCCTCCACTTT
NA	TRBD1	TRBV30	TRBJ1-1	CAWSLTGGGGFF	TGTGCCTGGAGCCTGACAGGGGGGGGTGGTTTCTTT
NA	NA	TRBV5-6	TRBJ1-6	CASSLYVGTDNSPLHF	TGTGCCAGCAGCTTGTATGTCGGGACCGATAATTCACCCCTCCACTTT
NA	NA	TRBV5-1	TRBJ2-1	CASSLVGLPGNEQFF	TGCGCCAGCAGCTTGGTGGGCCTTCCCGGGAATGAGCAGTTCTTC
NA	NA	TRBV2	TRBJ1-1	CARKQGQGAEAFF	TGTGCCAGGAAGCAGGGACAAGGGGCTGAAGCTTTCTTT
NA	NA	TRBV30	TRBJ2-6	CAWSVGPSGANVLTF	TGTGCCTGGAGTGTAGGGCCTTCTGGGGCCAACGTCCTGACTTTC
NA	TRBD1	TRBV6-1	TRBJ1-1	CASSGGQNMNTEAFF	TGTGCCAGCAGTGGGGGACAGAACATGAACACTGAAGCTTTCTTT
NA	NA	TRBV7-3	TRBJ2-7	CASSLAFGHYEQYF	TGTGCCAGCAGCTTAGCCTTCGGACACTACGAGCAGTACTTC
once	NA	TRBV4-1	TRBJ2-1	CASSQEREVFHEQFF	TGCGCCAGCAGCCAAGAGAGGGAAGTTTTCCATGAGCAGTTCTTC
NA	TRBD1	TRBV12-5	TRBJ2-3	CASGSTGTGATDTQYF	TGTGCTAGTGGTTCCACCGGGACAGGCGCCACAGATACGCAGTATTTT
NA	NA	TRBV28	TRBJ1-2	CASSSPGGYGYTF	TGTGCCAGCAGTTCACCGGGCGGCTATGGCTACACCTTC
NA	NA	TRBV19	TRBJ1-2	CASGRWTDYGYTF	TGTGCCAGTGGCCGTTGGACAGACTATGGCTACACCTTC
NA	TRBD1	TRBV27	TRBJ1-1	CASRPGTALGTEAFF	TGTGCCAGCAGACCCGGGACAGCTTTGGGAACTGAAGCTTTCTTT
NA	NA	TRBV5-4	TRBJ1-2	CASRDSGGAGYTF	TGTGCCAGCAGGGATAGTGGAGGGGCTGGCTACACCTTC
NA	TRBD2	TRBV18	TRBJ2-5	CASSPRTSGGPAGTQYF	TGTGCCAGCTCACCCAGGACTAGCGGGGGGCCGGCGGGGACCCAGTACTTC
once	NA	TRBV6-5	TRBJ1-1	CASSKRGVEAFF	TGTGCCAGCAGTAAACGGGGGGTTGAAGCTTTCTTT
NA	NA	TRBV30	TRBJ2-1	CAWSRARPMEFF	TGTGCCTGGAGCCGGGCCAGACCGATGGAGTTCTTC
NA	NA	TRBV28	TRBJ2-2	CASALKTTGELFF	TGTGCCAGCGCTTTGAAGACCACCGGGGAGCTGTTTTTT
NA	TRBD2	TRBV4-1	TRBJ2-1	CASSQGSGGSYNEQFF	TGCGCCAGCAGCCAAGGGAGCGGGGGCTCCTACAATGAGCAGTTCTTC
few	NA	TRBV6-1	TRBJ2-3	CASSEAPGSTDTQYF	TGTGCCAGCAGTGAGGCCCCGGGTAGCACAGATACGCAGTATTTT
NA	TRBD1	TRBV4-1	TRBJ1-4	CASSQGQVTPNEKLFF	TGCGCCAGCAGCCAGGGACAGGTTACCCCTAATGAAAAACTGTTTTTT
NA	NA	TRBV7-9	TRBJ2-7	CASSLSYEQYF	TGTGCCAGCAGCCTCTCCTACGAGCAGTACTTC
NA	NA	TRBV7-3	TRBJ2-1	CASSLGAGQTYNEQFF	TGTGCCAGCAGCTTAGGTGCGGGACAGACCTACAATGAGCAGTTCTTC
NA	NA	TRBV1	TRBJ2-5	CTSSQAGLAGVVVEGTQYF	TGCACCAGCAGCCAAGCGGGACTAGCGGGCGTAGTGGTTGAGGGGACCCAGTACTTC
few	NA	TRBV27	TRBJ2-7	CASSRSAATAPYEQYF	TGTGCCAGCAGTCGCTCCGCCGCGACAGCCCCCTACGAGCAGTACTTC
NA	TRBD1	TRBV4-1	TRBJ1-5	CASSQEQGAGQPQHF	TGCGCCAGCAGCCAGGAACAGGGGGCCGGACAGCCCCAGCATTTT
NA	NA	TRBV9	TRBJ1-2	CASSVEGYGGYTF	TGTGCCAGCAGCGTAGAGGGTTATGGTGGCTACACCTTC
NA	NA	TRBV11-2	TRBJ1-2	CASSFSLYGYTF	TGTGCCAGCAGCTTTTCCCTCTATGGCTACACCTTC
NA	NA	TRBV5-6	TRBJ2-1	CASSWETVSYNEQFF	TGTGCCAGCAGCTGGGAGACAGTCTCCTACAATGAGCAGTTCTTC
NA	NA	TRBV28	TRBJ2-7	CASSSPVLSYEQYF	TGTGCCAGCAGTTCCCCGGTCCTCTCCTACGAGCAGTACTTC
NA	NA	TRBV30	TRBJ1-1	CAWRMENTEAFF	TGTGCCTGGAGGATGGAGAACACTGAAGCTTTCTTT
NA	NA	TRBV30	TRBJ1-5	CAWSVTGNNQPQHF	TGTGCCTGGAGTGTAACTGGTAACAATCAGCCCCAGCATTTT
NA	NA	TRBV15	TRBJ1-1	CATSGVGTEAFF	TGTGCCACCAGCGGGGTGGGAACTGAAGCTTTCTTT
NA	NA	TRBV6-1	TRBJ2-5	CASSITSLETQYF	TGTGCCAGCAGTATAACTAGTCTTGAGACCCAGTACTTC
NA	NA	TRBV5-6	TRBJ1-2	CASSLGRFLLYGYTF	TGTGCCAGCAGCTTGGGCAGGTTCTTACTTTATGGCTACACCTTC
few	NA	TRBV4-1	TRBJ2-1	CASSQVLPLVNEQFF	TGCGCCAGCAGCCAAGTCCTCCCCCTGGTCAATGAGCAGTTCTTC
few	TRBD2	TRBV7-9	TRBJ2-7	CASAARGGDLISYEQYF	TGTGCCAGCGCCGCGCGGGGAGGGGACCTTATCTCCTACGAGCAGTACTTC
NA	NA	TRBV30	TRBJ1-5	CAWSPGLNQPQHF	TGTGCCTGGAGTCCAGGGCTCAATCAGCCCCAGCATTTT
once	NA	TRBV6-1	TRBJ1-2	CASSVGTYGYTF	TGTGCCAGCAGTGTAGGGACCTATGGCTACACCTTC
NA	NA	TRBV7-9	TRBJ2-7	CASSPSGEEQYF	TGTGCCAGCAGTCCTTCGGGCGAAGAGCAGTACTTC
NA	NA	TRBV5-1	TRBJ2-3	CASSLTSSDTQYF	TGCGCCAGCAGCTTGACTAGCTCAGATACGCAGTATTTT
NA	TRBD2	TRBV2	TRBJ2-1	CASHRVAGGDEQFF	TGTGCCAGCCATCGAGTAGCGGGGGGGGATGAGCAGTTCTTC
NA	NA	TRBV6-1	TRBJ2-2	CASSEGLGHTGELFF	TGTGCCAGCAGTGAAGGCCTGGGACACACCGGGGAGCTGTTTTTT
many	NA	TRBV30	TRBJ1-2	CASLYDGVYGYTF	TGTGCCTCCCTCTACGATGGGGTCTATGGCTACACCTTC
NA	NA	TRBV9	TRBJ2-3	CASSVEGGNTDTQYF	TGTGCCAGCAGCGTAGAAGGGGGAAACACAGATACGCAGTATTTT
once	TRBD2	TRBV14	TRBJ2-1	CASSPPAGGKETSGTYNEQFF	TGTGCCAGCAGCCCCCCCGCCGGCGGGAAGGAGACTAGCGGGACCTACAATGAGCAGTTCTTC
NA	NA	TRBV10-3	TRBJ1-2	CAIYDDTENYGYTF	TGTGCCATCTACGATGATACAGAAAACTATGGCTACACCTTC
NA	NA	TRBV5-6	TRBJ1-2	CASSPPRADFLYTF	TGTGCCAGCAGCCCGCCCAGGGCGGACTTCCTCTACACCTTC
NA	NA	TRBV5-4	TRBJ2-2	CASSSGGRGTGELFF	TGTGCCAGCAGCTCCGGCGGAAGAGGCACCGGGGAGCTGTTTTTT
NA	TRBD1	TRBV6-1	TRBJ1-2	CAVQDQGAYGYTF	TGTGCCGTCCAGGACCAGGGGGCATATGGCTACACCTTC
NA	TRBD1	TRBV11-2	TRBJ2-7	CASSLSGGEQYF	TGTGCCAGCAGCTTATCAGGGGGCGAGCAGTACTTC
once	NA	TRBV28	TRBJ1-5	CASSLRNQPQHF	TGTGCCAGCAGTTTAAGGAATCAGCCCCAGCATTTT